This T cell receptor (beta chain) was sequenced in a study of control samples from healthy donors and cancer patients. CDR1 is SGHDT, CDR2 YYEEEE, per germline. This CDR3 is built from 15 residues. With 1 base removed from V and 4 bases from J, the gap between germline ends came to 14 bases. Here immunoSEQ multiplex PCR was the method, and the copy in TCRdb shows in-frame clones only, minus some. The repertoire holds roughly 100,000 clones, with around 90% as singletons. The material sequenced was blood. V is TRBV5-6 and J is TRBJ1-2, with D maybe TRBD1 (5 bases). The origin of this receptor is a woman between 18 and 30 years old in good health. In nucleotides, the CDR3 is TGTGCCAGCAGCTTGCCAACAGGTTCGACCTATGGCTACACCTTC. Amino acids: CASSLPTGSTYGYTF. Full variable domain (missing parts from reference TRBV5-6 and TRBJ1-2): DAGVTQSPTHLIKTRGQQVTLRCSPKSGHDTVSWYQQALGQGPQFIFQYYEEEERQRGNFPDRFSGHQFPNYSSELNVNALLLGDSALYLCASSLPTGSTYGYTFGSGTRLTVV.